The clone carrying this TCR beta chain has a handful of counts. Only in-frame clones appear in the TCRdb table, and some are missing; sequencing was by immunoSEQ multiplex PCR. The sample includes some 130,000 clones, around 90% of them seen just once. This specimen comes from a study of control samples from healthy donors and cancer patients. CDR1 is KGHDR and CDR2 is SFDVKD in the germline V gene. V was shortened by 2 bases and J by 4 bases, with 10 bases between the two germline ends. This CDR3 is 15 amino acids long. The sample was blood. This receptor was identified in a man between 18 and 35 years old in good health. J is TRBJ2-2 and V is TRBV24-1, with D perhaps matching TRBD2 (5 bases). The CDR3 sequence is CATSDSGVSTGELFF. In nucleotides, the CDR3 is TGTGCCACCAGTGATTCCGGGGTGAGCACCGGGGAGCTGTTTTTT.